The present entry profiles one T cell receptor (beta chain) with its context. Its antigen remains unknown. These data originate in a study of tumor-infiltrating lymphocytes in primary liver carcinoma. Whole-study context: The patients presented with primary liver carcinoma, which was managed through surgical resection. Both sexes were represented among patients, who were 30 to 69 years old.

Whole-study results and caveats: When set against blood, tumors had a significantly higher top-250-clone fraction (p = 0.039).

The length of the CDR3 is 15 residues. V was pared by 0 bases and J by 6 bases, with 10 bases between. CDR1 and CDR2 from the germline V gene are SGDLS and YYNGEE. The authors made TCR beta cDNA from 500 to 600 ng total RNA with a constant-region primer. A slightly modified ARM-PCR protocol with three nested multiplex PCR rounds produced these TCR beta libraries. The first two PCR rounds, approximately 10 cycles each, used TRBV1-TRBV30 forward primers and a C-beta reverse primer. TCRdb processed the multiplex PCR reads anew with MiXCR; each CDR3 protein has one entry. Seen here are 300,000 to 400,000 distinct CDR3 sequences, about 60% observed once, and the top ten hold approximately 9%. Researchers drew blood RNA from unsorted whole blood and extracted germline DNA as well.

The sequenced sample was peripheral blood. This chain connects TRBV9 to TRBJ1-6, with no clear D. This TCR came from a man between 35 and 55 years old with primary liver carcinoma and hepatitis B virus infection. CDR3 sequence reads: CASSVEGSFNSPLHF. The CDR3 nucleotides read TGTGCCAGCAGCGTAGAAGGCAGTTTTAATTCACCCCTCCACTTT.